Listed here is a single T cell receptor (beta chain). Germline assignment: CDR1 ENHRY and CDR2 SYGVKD. With 9 bases clipped from V and 2 bases from J, the junction kept 4 bases outside the gene matches. There are 13 residues in the CDR3. As processed by the authors: Amplified reference gene primers provided the basis for estimating nucleated cell counts. The table came from immunoSEQ multiplex PCR; TCRdb's copy has only in-frame clones and leaves some out. The V and J calls and clone size were taken over from that table, and D and trimming were inferred from the DNA. Here the sample spans about 33,000 clones, 88% being singletons. The record originates from a study of blood T cell repertoires in COVID-19. Overall study: Whether acute or convalescent, the COVID-19 samples came from the United States, Italy and Spain. PBMCs, B-cell-depleted T cells, or T cells were the source of the cDNA or gDNA that made up the material.

The chain combines TRBV10-3 with TRBJ2-3, with 8 bases that match TRBD2. Sequences were obtained from peripheral blood. This clonotype was obtained from a human donor in a cohort sampled during active COVID-19. CDR3 in DNA: TGTGCCATTAAGACTAGCGCCACAGATACGCAGTATTTT. This translates into CAIKTSATDTQYF.